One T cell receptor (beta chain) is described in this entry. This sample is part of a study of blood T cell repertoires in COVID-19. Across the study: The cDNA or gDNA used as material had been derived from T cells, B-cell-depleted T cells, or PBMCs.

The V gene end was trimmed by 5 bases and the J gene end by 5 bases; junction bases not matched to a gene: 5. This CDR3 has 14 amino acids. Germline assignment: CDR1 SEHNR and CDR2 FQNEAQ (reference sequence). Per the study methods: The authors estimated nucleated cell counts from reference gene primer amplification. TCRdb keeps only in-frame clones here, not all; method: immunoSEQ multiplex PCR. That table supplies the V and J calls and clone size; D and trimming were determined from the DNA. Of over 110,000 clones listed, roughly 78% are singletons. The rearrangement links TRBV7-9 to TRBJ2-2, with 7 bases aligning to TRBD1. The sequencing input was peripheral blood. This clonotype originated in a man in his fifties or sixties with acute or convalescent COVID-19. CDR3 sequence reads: CASSQGTATGELFF. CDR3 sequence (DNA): TGTGCCAGCAGCCAAGGGACAGCTACCGGGGAGCTGTTTTTT.